A selection of T cell receptor beta chains follows, all from one sample in a study of post-analysis software for immune sequencing data. In TCRdb, the PCR reads were re-called with MiXCR into one record per CDR3 protein. Of hundreds of thousands of distinct CDR3 sequences in the sample, approximately 38% were seen once. Sequenced sample: blood. The receptors stem from a girl aged 10-17 years with multiple sclerosis. The CDR3 runs from the conserved cysteine through the conserved F or W. The D gene is left open where the match is weak. Some rows mark clone size as missing; the rest say once, few, many or name a class of expanded clone.

d_gene: TRBD2
v_gene: TRBV7-9
j_gene: TRBJ2-7
abundance: -
CDR3nt: TGTGCCAGCAGCTTTAGCGGGGGGCCCTCCTACGAGCAGTACTTC
CDR3aa: CASSFSGGPSYEQYF

d_gene: -
v_gene: TRBV7-2
j_gene: TRBJ2-5
abundance: -
CDR3nt: TGTGCCAGCAGCAAAGAGGGGGGGGGCCGAGAGACCCAGTACTTC
CDR3aa: CASSKEGGGRETQYF

d_gene: -
v_gene: TRBV20-1
j_gene: TRBJ2-3
abundance: -
CDR3nt: TGCAGTGCTAGTAGGGTGGGGATGGATACGCAGTATTTT
CDR3aa: CSASRVGMDTQYF

d_gene: -
v_gene: TRBV5-1
j_gene: TRBJ1-4
abundance: -
CDR3nt: TGCGCCAGCAGTTCTAGGGGGGGAGTATGGAAGAAACTGTTTTTT
CDR3aa: CASSSRGGVWKKLFF

d_gene: -
v_gene: TRBV5-1
j_gene: TRBJ2-3
abundance: -
CDR3nt: TGCGCCAGCAGCGCAGGGGACGGCACAGATACGCAGTATTTT
CDR3aa: CASSAGDGTDTQYF

d_gene: -
v_gene: TRBV12-3/TRBV12-4
j_gene: TRBJ2-6
abundance: -
CDR3nt: TGTGCCGGTAGTTTAGAGGGTATGCTGAACCCTGGGGCCAACGTCCTGACTTTC
CDR3aa: CAGSLEGMLNPGANVLTF

d_gene: -
v_gene: TRBV25-1
j_gene: TRBJ1-6
abundance: -
CDR3nt: TGTGCCAGCAGTGAACGACAGCCCGGGAGCTCCTATAATTCACCCCTCCACTTT
CDR3aa: CASSERQPGSSYNSPLHF

d_gene: TRBD2
v_gene: TRBV6-2/TRBV6-3
j_gene: TRBJ2-1
abundance: few
CDR3nt: TGTGCCAGCAGCCTAACGGTAGCGGGGAACTCCAATGAGCAGTTCTTC
CDR3aa: CASSLTVAGNSNEQFF

d_gene: -
v_gene: TRBV29-1
j_gene: TRBJ1-1
abundance: -
CDR3nt: TGCAGCGTTCGTTCGTGGGGGGCGAACACTGAAGCTTTCTTT
CDR3aa: CSVRSWGANTEAFF

d_gene: -
v_gene: TRBV6-5
j_gene: TRBJ1-2
abundance: many
CDR3nt: TGTGCCAGCAGTGAAACAGTTAACTATGGCTACACCTTC
CDR3aa: CASSETVNYGYTF

d_gene: -
v_gene: TRBV20-1
j_gene: TRBJ2-4
abundance: -
CDR3nt: TGCAGTGCTAGAGACGGCAGGGCTGAACGCGAGGAGCAGTACTTC
CDR3aa: CSARDGRAEREEQYF